The T cell receptor (beta chain) under discussion was sequenced for a study of CD4 and CD8 cells across lung adenocarcinoma regions. The patients had localized lung adenocarcinoma, a non-small cell subtype. Each CDR3 protein gets one entry after TCRdb re-called the PCR reads with MiXCR. The sample lists over 7,000 distinct CDR3 sequences; around 60% were seen once. The V end was cut by 0 bases, the J end by 8 bases, with 9 bases between. The CDR3 is 13 amino acids. Germline CDR1 reads MNHEY; CDR2 reads SVGAGI. V gene TRBV6-5 combines with J gene TRBJ2-3; D unclear. Sequencing input: CD4+ T cells from the center of a lung tumor. The sequence was collected from a female donor with lung adenocarcinoma. The CD4 and CD8 labels of this study may be unreliable. The CDR3 spells CASSYSFGSTQYF. CDR3 DNA sequence: TGTGCCAGCAGTTACTCATTCGGTTCTACGCAGTATTTT.